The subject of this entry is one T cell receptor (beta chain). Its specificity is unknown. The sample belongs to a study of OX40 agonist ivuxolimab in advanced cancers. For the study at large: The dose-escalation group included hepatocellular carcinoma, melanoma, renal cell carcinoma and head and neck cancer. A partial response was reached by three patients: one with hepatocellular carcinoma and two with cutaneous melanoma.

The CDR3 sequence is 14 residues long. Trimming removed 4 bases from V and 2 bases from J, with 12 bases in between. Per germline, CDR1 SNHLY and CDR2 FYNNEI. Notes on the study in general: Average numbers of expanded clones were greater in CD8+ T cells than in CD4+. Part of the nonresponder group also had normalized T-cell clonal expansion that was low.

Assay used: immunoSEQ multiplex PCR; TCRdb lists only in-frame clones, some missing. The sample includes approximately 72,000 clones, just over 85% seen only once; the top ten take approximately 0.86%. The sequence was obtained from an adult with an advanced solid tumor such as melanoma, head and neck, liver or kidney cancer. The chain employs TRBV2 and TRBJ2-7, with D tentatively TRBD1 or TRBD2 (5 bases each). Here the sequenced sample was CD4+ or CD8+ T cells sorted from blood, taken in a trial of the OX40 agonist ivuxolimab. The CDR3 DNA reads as TGTGCCAGCAGTGGGGACCGGGGCCCCTACGAGCAGTACTTC. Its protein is CASSGDRGPYEQYF.